This T cell receptor (beta chain) was documented in a study of blood T cell repertoires in COVID-19. At the level of the study: COVID-19 samples collected from the United States, Italy and Spain covered acute and convalescent phases. T cells, B-cell-depleted T cells, or PBMCs supplied cDNA or gDNA.

This clone occurred once. Per the original data handling: The assay estimated nucleated cells by amplifying reference gene primers. The repertoire was sequenced with immunoSEQ multiplex PCR; TCRdb's copy has only in-frame clones and lacks some. The DNA gave D and trimming, while V, J and clone size come from that table. The sample carries 120,000 or so clones, approximately 87% recorded once. With 0 bases removed from V and 1 base from J, the gap between germline ends came to 11 bases. Germline loops: CDR1 MGHDK, CDR2 SYGVNS. CDR3 length: 16 residues. The clonotype was recovered from a woman in her fifties or sixties with acute or convalescent COVID-19. This chain uses TRBV25-1 with TRBJ2-3; tentative D call: TRBD2 (6 bases). The sequencing input was peripheral blood. CDR3 residues: CASSEYGRRGTDTQYF. The DNA for the CDR3 is TGTGCCAGCAGTGAATACGGACGGAGGGGCACAGATACGCAGTATTTT.